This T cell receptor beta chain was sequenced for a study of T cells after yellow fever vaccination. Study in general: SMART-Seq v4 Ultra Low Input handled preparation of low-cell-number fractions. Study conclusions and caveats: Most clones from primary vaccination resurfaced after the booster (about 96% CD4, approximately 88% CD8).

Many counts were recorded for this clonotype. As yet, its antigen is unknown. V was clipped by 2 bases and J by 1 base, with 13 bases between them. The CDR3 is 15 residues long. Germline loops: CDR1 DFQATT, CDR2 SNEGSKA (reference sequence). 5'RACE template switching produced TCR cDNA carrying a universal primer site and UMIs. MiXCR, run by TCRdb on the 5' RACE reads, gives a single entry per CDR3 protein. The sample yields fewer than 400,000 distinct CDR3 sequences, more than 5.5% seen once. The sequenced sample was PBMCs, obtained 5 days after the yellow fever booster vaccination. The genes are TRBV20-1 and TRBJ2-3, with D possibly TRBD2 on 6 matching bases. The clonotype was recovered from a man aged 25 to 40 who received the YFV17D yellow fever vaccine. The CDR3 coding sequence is TGCAGTGCTAGATGGGGGGTGGCGGGCACAGATACGCAGTATTTT. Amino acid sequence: CSARWGVAGTDTQYF.